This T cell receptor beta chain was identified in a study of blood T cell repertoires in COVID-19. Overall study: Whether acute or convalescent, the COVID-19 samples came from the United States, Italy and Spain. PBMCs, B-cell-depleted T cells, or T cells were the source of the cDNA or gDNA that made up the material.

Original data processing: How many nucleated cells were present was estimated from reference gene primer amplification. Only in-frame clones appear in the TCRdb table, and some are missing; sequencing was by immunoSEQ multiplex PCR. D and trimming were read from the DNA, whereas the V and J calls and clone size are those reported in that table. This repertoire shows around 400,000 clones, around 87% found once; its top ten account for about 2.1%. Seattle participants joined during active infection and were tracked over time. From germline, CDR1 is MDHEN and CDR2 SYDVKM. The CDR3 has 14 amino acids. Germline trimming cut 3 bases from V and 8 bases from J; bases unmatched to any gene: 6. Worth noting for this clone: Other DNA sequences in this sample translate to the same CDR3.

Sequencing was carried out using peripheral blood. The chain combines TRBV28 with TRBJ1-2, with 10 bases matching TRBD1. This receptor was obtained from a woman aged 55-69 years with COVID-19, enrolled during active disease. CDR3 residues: CASSLRQGARGYTF. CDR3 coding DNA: TGTGCCAGCAGTTTGCGACAGGGGGCGCGAGGCTACACCTTC.